Presented here are 26 T cell receptor beta chains from one specimen sequenced in a study of cytomegalovirus exposure and HLA in healthy donors. The PCR employed 60 Vbeta primers together with 13 Jbeta primers. Some clones are missing from TCRdb's copy, which holds only in-frame ones; the method was immunoSEQ multiplex PCR. The sample table includes some 110,000 clones. Material: PBMCs. The receptors were gathered from a man aged 18 to 29 in good health and CMV-seronegative.

The chain links TRBV25-1 to TRBJ1-5; no definite D call. The CDR3 length is 12 residues. Deletions cut 2 bases from V and 9 bases from J, with 8 bases between. Germline CDR1 MGHDK, CDR2 SYGVNS. CDR3 bases: TGTGCCAGCAGTGAAGCTGTCGGGCCCCAGCATTTT. Residues: CASSEAVGPQHF.

This chain connects TRBV13 to TRBJ2-1; D may be TRBD2 (7 bases). V shed 6 bases and J shed 15 bases, with 18 bases lying between them. This CDR3 has 12 amino acids. Germline V lookup: CDR1 PRHDT, CDR2 FYEKMQ (reference sequence). The CDR3 DNA is TGTGCCAGCAGGCTCGAGGGGGGGGCTTTGTTCTTC. It is translated as CASRLEGGALFF.

The rearrangement uses TRBV28 and TRBJ2-2; 9 nucleotides line up with TRBD1. Germline V gene data show CDR1 as MDHEN and CDR2 as SYDVKM. The CDR3 runs to 16 residues. With V trimmed by 7 bases and J by 2 bases, 8 bases remained unmatched. Here the CDR3 DNA reads TGTGCCAGCATTTCGAGGACAGGGGAAAACACCGGGGAGCTGTTTTTT. It encodes CASISRTGENTGELFF.

Remarks on this clone: One end of the junction does not line up with germline, which may come from a read error. The gene calls are TRBV6-1 and TRBJ2-7, with D possibly TRBD2 on 5 matching bases. Germline values: CDR1 MNHNS, CDR2 SASEGT. This CDR3 spans 18 amino acids. CDR3 in amino acids: CASNEIYGYASLSYEQYF. The CDR3 DNA is TGTGCCAGCAATGAAATATACGGGTACGCTAGCCTTTCTTACGAGCAGTACTTC.

This chain uses TRBV10-3 with TRBJ2-5, with a tentative D call TRBD1 (5 bases). Trimming took off 6 bases at V and 5 bases at J, with 13 bases between the two ends. CDR1 and CDR2 (germline): ENHRY, SYGVKD. This CDR3 is 13 amino acids long. CDR3 coding DNA: TGTGCCATCAGCCCTCAGGGTAAGGAGACCCAGTACTTC. Translation: CAISPQGKETQYF.

V usage is TRBV27 and J usage is TRBJ2-7; maybe TRBD2 (5 bases). CDR1 is MNHEY and CDR2 is SMNVEV in the germline V gene (reference sequence). This CDR3 comprises 15 residues. V shed 0 bases and J shed 2 bases, with 11 bases lying between them. CDR3 in amino acids: CASSLSAGRTYEQYF. CDR3 DNA: TGTGCCAGCAGTTTATCGGCGGGTCGAACCTACGAGCAGTACTTC.

The V gene is TRBV25-1, the J gene TRBJ1-6; 7 bases agree with TRBD1. CDR1 is MGHDK and CDR2 is SYGVNS in the germline V gene. This CDR3 has 16 residues. V lost 4 bases and J lost 4; bases outside the gene matches: 7. The CDR3 is CASSGGGAGYNSPLHF. CDR3 nucleotide sequence: TGTGCCAGCAGTGGAGGGGGCGCGGGATATAATTCACCCCTCCACTTT.

V gene TRBV5-1 combines with J gene TRBJ2-5; 8 bases fit TRBD2. The CDR3 is 15 amino acids. The V and J ends lost 0 bases and 4 bases, in that order; junction bases with no gene match: 5. Germline V gene lookup returns CDR1 SGHRS and CDR2 YFSETQ. CDR3 protein: CASSLGPAGAETQYF. In nucleotides, the CDR3 is TGCGCCAGCAGCTTGGGACCAGCGGGGGCAGAGACCCAGTACTTC.

This rearrangement joins TRBV9 to TRBJ1-2, with D possibly being TRBD1 (6 bases). Per germline, CDR1 SGDLS and CDR2 YYNGEE. V lost 2 bases, J lost 2 bases, and 16 bases lay in between. The CDR3 sequence is 16 residues long. Written as DNA, the CDR3 is TGTGCCAGCAGCGTCTCGTGGACAGATATGAACTATGGCTACACCTTC. Amino acids: CASSVSWTDMNYGYTF.

To note about this clone: Other DNA sequences in this sample translate to the same CDR3. This sequence joins TRBV28 and TRBJ1-5, with a tentative D call TRBD1 (5 bases). The CDR3 extends over 15 amino acids. Germline V gene lookup returns CDR1 MDHEN and CDR2 SYDVKM. Trimming stripped 2 bases from V and 2 bases from J, with 10 bases between. CDR3 in DNA: TGTGCCAGCAGTTTAGGGCAGGGCGGCAATCAGCCCCAGCATTTT. It encodes CASSLGQGGNQPQHF.

CDR3 protein: CASSLLDRGGTGELFF. The CDR3 region has the DNA TGTGCCAGCAGCTTGCTTGACAGGGGAGGGACCGGGGAGCTGTTTTTT. The rearrangement joins TRBV5-5 to TRBJ2-2; D perhaps matches TRBD1 (8 bases). Looked up from germline, CDR1 is SGHKS and CDR2 is YYEKEE (reference sequence). V lost 1 base and J lost 5, with 15 bases in between. The CDR3 has 16 amino acids.

CDR3 nucleotide sequence: TGTGCCAGCAGCTTAGTCCCGCAGGGATCCTACGAGCAGTACTTC. This sequence encodes CASSLVPQGSYEQYF. The chain recombines TRBV7-8 with TRBJ2-7; possible D gene TRBD1, 5 bases. V dropped 1 base and J dropped 1 base, with 11 bases sitting between them. The CDR3 has 15 amino acids. From germline, CDR1 is SGHVS and CDR2 FQNEAQ.

The genes are TRBV4-1 and TRBJ2-1; perhaps TRBD2 as D (6 bases). V was shortened by 3 bases and J by 0 bases, with 18 bases between the two germline ends. CDR1 is MGHRA, CDR2 YSYEKL, per germline. CDR3 size: 18 residues. The CDR3 here is CASSQGVGSGSSYNEQFF. The CDR3 DNA is TGCGCCAGCAGCCAGGGGGTGGGTAGCGGCAGCTCCTACAATGAGCAGTTCTTC.

V usage is TRBV6-1 and J usage is TRBJ1-2, with 7 bases matching TRBD1. From germline, CDR1 is MNHNS and CDR2 SASEGT. The junction had 6 bases not matched to a gene; V was cut back by 4 bases and J by 4 bases. This CDR3 region has 14 residues. CDR3 sequence: CASSVSDRTYGYTF. CDR3 DNA sequence: TGTGCCAGCAGTGTATCGGACAGGACCTATGGCTACACCTTC.

This chain uses TRBV9 with TRBJ1-1, with TRBD1 matching over 8 bases. Germline lookup yields CDR1 SGDLS and CDR2 YYNGEE. The CDR3 loop spans 17 amino acids. The ends lost 3 bases at V and 5 bases at J; junction bases unmatched: 15. The CDR3 protein is CASSAEFSGTGGTEAFF. The CDR3 nucleotides read TGTGCCAGCAGCGCGGAGTTTTCCGGGACAGGAGGAACTGAAGCTTTCTTT.

The chain combines TRBV7-9 with TRBJ1-1; a possible D gene is TRBD1 (5 bases). The CDR3 extends over 13 amino acids. V gave up 0 bases and J gave up 6 bases, with 8 bases separating them. The germline V gene encodes CDR1 SEHNR and CDR2 FQNEAQ (reference sequence). The chain's CDR3 is CASSLAGGAEAFF. The CDR3 region has the DNA TGTGCCAGCAGCTTAGCGGGAGGGGCTGAAGCTTTCTTT.

The chain recombines TRBV5-6 with TRBJ1-5; maybe TRBD1 (5 bases). The CDR3 is 14 residues long. Germline CDR1 is SGHDT and CDR2 is YYEEEE. V was pared by 5 bases and J by 2 bases, with 11 bases between. The CDR3 is CASSRRGGNQPQHF. Here the CDR3 DNA reads TGTGCCAGCAGTCGGCGGGGGGGCAATCAGCCCCAGCATTTT.

The V call is TRBV5-4, the J call TRBJ2-5; the match to TRBD2 covers 7 bases. J gave up 5 bases and V 0 bases, and 7 bases lay outside the gene matches. The CDR3 contains 15 residues. CDR1 and CDR2 (germline): SGHNT, YYREEE (reference sequence). CDR3 protein: CASSLEAFGGETQYF. The CDR3 DNA is TGTGCCAGCAGCTTGGAAGCATTCGGGGGGGAGACCCAGTACTTC.

J is TRBJ1-4 and V is TRBV5-1, with unresolved D. The CDR3 runs 14 residues. The V and J ends lost 3 bases and 8 bases respectively, with 14 bases between them. CDR1 SGHRS and CDR2 YFSETQ come from the germline V gene. As DNA, the CDR3 is TGCGCCAGCAGCTCCGGCATGGGAGCGGAAAAACTGTTTTTT. This sequence encodes CASSSGMGAEKLFF.

The chain uses TRBV6-1 and TRBJ1-4; 8 bases line up with TRBD1. This CDR3 comprises 15 residues. Germline CDR1 and CDR2: MNHNS and SASEGT. J lost 7 bases, V lost 7 bases, and 11 bases had no gene match. The CDR3 is CASKENRGSREKLFF. As DNA, the CDR3 is TGTGCCAGCAAGGAAAACAGGGGGTCCCGTGAAAAACTGTTTTTT.

This rearrangement joins TRBV5-4 to TRBJ1-6; D unresolved. The germline gives CDR1 SGHNT, CDR2 YYREEE (reference sequence). The CDR3 is 17 residues long. Trimming left V 4 bases short and J 5 bases short, with 19 bases between. The CDR3 sequence is CASSPPKPLFHNSPLHF. In DNA form, the CDR3 reads TGTGCCAGCAGCCCCCCAAAACCTCTATTCCATAATTCACCCCTCCACTTT.

The V call is TRBV7-2, the J call TRBJ2-1; 14 positions agree with TRBD2. Trimming cost V 1 base and J 5 bases; bases outside gene matches: 7. CDR1 and CDR2 (germline): SGHTA, FQGNSA. This CDR3 is 18 amino acids long. CDR3 nucleotide sequence: TGTGCCAGCAGCTTAGAGGGGACTAGCGGGAGATTCAACAATGAGCAGTTCTTC. This translates into CASSLEGTSGRFNNEQFF.

The chain couples TRBV11-2 to TRBJ1-1; TRBD1 agrees at 8 bases. V shed 2 bases and J 11 bases; nucleotides not matched to a gene: 13. The CDR3 is 15 amino acids. Germline V gene lookup returns CDR1 SGHAT and CDR2 FQNNGV. CDR3: CASSLNIVHGQGAFF. In DNA, the CDR3 is TGTGCCAGCAGCTTAAATATAGTGCATGGACAGGGCGCTTTCTTT.

This sequence joins TRBV12-2 and TRBJ1-2; TRBD1, as called in the table, went unchecked against the DNA. TRBV12-2 is a recognized pseudogene. The CDR3 length is 13 residues. The CDR3 loop is CASRSGQNYGYTF. The CDR3 DNA is TGTGCAAGTCGCTCAGGACAGAACTATGGCTACACCTTC.

The rearrangement links TRBV15 to TRBJ2-2; TRBD1 agrees at 11 bases. The CDR3 consists of 15 residues. Trimming removed 8 bases from V and 4 bases from J; junction bases left unmatched: 6. Germline loops: CDR1 LNHNV, CDR2 YYDKDF (reference sequence). In DNA, the CDR3 is TGTGCCACCCACACCGGGACAGGGGGCACCGGGGAGCTGTTTTTT. Protein sequence: CATHTGTGGTGELFF.

The V call is TRBV28, the J call TRBJ1-6; 8 bases match TRBD1. Germline V lookup: CDR1 MDHEN, CDR2 SYDVKM. CDR3 length: 14 amino acids. The V and J ends lost 7 bases and 9 bases, in that order; junction bases with no gene match: 8. CDR3 loop: CASNVRGPTSPLHF. The CDR3 region has the DNA TGTGCCAGCAACGTCAGGGGGCCGACTTCACCCCTCCACTTT.